This T cell receptor (beta chain) was captured by sequencing in a study of shared clonotypes between healthy human individuals. Germline lookup yields CDR1 MGHRA and CDR2 YSYEKL. With V trimmed by 3 bases and J by 8 bases, 11 bases remained unmatched. This CDR3 is built from 16 residues. This table comes from immunoSEQ multiplex PCR, and its TCRdb copy is limited to in-frame clones, with some not included. The sample includes a few million clones, roughly nine tenths of them seen just once. The genes are TRBV4-1 and TRBJ1-2, with 11 bases that match TRBD1. Specimen: naive CD4+ T cells sorted from blood. Documented subset: CD45RA+ positively selected. The sequence was collected from a man aged 18 to 29 in good health. The CDR3 DNA reads as TGCGCCAGCAGCCAGCCTGGCAAGGGACAGGGGGGAGGCTACACCTTC. Protein sequence: CASSQPGKGQGGGYTF.